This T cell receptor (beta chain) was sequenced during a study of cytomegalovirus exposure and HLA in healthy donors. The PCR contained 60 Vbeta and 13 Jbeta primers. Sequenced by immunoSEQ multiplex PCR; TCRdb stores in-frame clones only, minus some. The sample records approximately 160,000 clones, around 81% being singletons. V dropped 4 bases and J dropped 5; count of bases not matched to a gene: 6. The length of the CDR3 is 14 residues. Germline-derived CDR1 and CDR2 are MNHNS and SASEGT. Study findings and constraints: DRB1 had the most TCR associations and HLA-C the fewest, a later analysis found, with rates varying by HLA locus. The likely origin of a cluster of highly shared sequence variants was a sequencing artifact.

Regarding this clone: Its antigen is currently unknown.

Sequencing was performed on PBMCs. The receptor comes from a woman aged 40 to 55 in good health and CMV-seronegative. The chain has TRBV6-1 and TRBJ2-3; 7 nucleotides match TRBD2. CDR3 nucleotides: TGTGCCAGCAGTGGACTAGCAGGTGGAGATACGCAGTATTTT. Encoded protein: CASSGLAGGDTQYF.